This T cell receptor beta chain was sequenced for a study of blood T cell repertoires in COVID-19. Study at large: The origin of the acute and convalescent COVID-19 samples was the United States, Italy and Spain. T cells, B-cell-depleted T cells, or PBMCs supplied cDNA or gDNA.

The authors' processing: Estimates of nucleated cell counts were drawn from the amplification of reference gene primers. Method: immunoSEQ multiplex PCR; TCRdb's copy keeps in-frame clones and lacks some. The V and J calls and clone size were taken over from that table, and D and trimming were inferred from the DNA. The sample lists approximately 20,000 clones; over 75% were seen once. This clone has a single count. The TCR sequence derives from a human donor in a cohort sampled during active COVID-19. The specimen was peripheral blood.

CDR3 region: CASSPRQGAGTDTQYF. The CDR3 bases are TGTGCCAGCTCACCCCGACAGGGGGCTGGGACAGATACGCAGTATTTT. The rearrangement uses TRBV18 and TRBJ2-3; 10 bases fit TRBD1. V was clipped by 3 bases and J by 3 bases; unmatched bases: 6. CDR3 length: 16 amino acids. Germline V gives CDR1 KGHSH, CDR2 LQKENI.